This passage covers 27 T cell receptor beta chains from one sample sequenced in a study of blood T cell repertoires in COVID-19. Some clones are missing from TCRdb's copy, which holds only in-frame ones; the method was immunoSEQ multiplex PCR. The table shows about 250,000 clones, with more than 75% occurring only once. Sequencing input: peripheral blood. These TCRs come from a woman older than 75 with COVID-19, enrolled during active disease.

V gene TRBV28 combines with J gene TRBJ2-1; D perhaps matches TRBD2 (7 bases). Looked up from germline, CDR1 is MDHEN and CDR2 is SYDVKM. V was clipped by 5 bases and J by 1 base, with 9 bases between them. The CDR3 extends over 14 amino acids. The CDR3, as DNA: TGTGCCAGCAGTAGGGGGGGTTCCTACAATGAGCAGTTCTTC. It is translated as CASSRGGSYNEQFF.

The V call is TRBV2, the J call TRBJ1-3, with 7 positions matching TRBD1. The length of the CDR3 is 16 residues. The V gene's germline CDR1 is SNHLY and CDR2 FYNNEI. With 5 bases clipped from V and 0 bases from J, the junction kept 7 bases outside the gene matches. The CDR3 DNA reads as TGTGCCAGCAGTTGGGACAGAACGAGCTCTGGAAACACCATATATTTT. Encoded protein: CASSWDRTSSGNTIYF.

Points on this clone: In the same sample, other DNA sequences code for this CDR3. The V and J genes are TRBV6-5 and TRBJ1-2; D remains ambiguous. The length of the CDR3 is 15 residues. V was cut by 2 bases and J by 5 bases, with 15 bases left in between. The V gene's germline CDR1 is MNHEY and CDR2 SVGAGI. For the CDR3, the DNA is TGTGCCAGCAGTTACACTACGCCTGAAAGATATGGCTACACCTTC. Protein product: CASSYTTPERYGYTF.

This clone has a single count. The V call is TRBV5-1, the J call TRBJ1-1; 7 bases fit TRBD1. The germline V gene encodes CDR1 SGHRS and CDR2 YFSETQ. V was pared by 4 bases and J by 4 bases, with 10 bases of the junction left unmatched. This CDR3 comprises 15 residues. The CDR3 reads CASSTQQGMGTEAFF. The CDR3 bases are TGCGCCAGCAGCACCCAACAGGGGATGGGCACTGAAGCTTTCTTT.

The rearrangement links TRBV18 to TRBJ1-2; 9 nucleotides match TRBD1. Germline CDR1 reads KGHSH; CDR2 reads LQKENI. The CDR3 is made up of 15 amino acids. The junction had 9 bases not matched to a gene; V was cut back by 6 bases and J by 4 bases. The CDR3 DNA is TGTGCCAGCTCGTCGGGACAGGGTGGTTTCTATGGCTACACCTTC. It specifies CASSSGQGGFYGYTF.

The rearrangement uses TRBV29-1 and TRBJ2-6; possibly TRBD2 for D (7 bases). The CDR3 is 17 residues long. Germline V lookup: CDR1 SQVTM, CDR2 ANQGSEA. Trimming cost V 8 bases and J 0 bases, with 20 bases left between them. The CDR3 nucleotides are TGCAGCCCCTTCGCGCGGGGGCCGTGCTCTGGGGCCAACGTCCTGACTTTC. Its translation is CSPFARGPCSGANVLTF.

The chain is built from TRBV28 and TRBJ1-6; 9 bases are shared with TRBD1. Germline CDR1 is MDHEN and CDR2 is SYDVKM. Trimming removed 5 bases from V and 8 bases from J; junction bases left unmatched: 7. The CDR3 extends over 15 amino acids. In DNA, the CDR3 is TGTGCCAGCAGTCCCGCGGGACAGGGTTATTCACCCCTCCACTTT. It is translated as CASSPAGQGYSPLHF.

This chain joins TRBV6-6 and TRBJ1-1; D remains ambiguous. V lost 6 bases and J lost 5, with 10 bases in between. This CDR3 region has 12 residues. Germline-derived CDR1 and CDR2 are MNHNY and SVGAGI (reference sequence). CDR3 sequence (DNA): TGTGCCAGCAGCGGGTCCCTGACTGAAGCTTTCTTT. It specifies CASSGSLTEAFF.

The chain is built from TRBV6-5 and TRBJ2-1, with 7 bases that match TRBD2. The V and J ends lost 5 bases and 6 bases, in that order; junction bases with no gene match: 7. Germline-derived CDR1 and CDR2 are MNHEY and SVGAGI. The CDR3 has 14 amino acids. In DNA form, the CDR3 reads TGTGCCAGCAGTCCGGGGGGTAAGGGCAATGAGCAGTTCTTC. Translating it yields CASSPGGKGNEQFF.

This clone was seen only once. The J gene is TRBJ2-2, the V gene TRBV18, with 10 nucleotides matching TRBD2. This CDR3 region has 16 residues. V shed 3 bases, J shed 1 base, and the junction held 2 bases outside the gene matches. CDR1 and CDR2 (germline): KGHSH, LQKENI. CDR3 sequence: CASSPLAGVNTGELFF. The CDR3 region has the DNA TGTGCCAGCTCACCCCTAGCGGGGGTGAACACCGGGGAGCTGTTTTTT.

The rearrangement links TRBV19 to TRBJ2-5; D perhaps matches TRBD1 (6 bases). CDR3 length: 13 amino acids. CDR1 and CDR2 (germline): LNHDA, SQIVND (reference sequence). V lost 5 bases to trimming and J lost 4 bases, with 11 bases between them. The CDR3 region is CASSEQGRETQYF. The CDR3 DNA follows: TGTGCCAGTAGTGAACAGGGAAGAGAGACCCAGTACTTC.

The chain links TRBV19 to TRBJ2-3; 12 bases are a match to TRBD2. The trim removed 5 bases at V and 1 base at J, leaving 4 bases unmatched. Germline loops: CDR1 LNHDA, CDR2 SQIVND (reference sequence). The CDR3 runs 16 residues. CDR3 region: CASSLAGGWGTDTQYF. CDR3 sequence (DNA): TGTGCCAGTAGTCTAGCGGGGGGGTGGGGCACAGATACGCAGTATTTT.

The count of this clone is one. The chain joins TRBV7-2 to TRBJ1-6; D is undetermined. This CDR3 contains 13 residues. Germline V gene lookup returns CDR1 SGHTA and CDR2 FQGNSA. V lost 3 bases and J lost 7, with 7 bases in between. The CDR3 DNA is TGTGCCAGCAGCTTTAACCTAAATTCACCCCTCCACTTT. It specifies CASSFNLNSPLHF. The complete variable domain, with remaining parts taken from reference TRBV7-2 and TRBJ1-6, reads GAGVSQSPSNKVTEKGKDVELRCDPISGHTALYWYRQSLGQGLEFLIYFQGNSAPDKSGLPSDRFSAERTGGSVSTLTIQRTQQEDSAVYLCASSFNLNSPLHFGNGTRLTVT.

The CDR3 bases are TGTGCCAGCAGCTCCCTGACAGGCCGTCATGAAAAACTGTTTTTT. Translating gives CASSSLTGRHEKLFF. This chain uses TRBV11-2 with TRBJ1-4, with D maybe TRBD1 (6 bases). CDR3 length: 15 residues. V lost 4 bases and J lost 6, with 15 bases in between. Per germline, CDR1 SGHAT and CDR2 FQNNGV.

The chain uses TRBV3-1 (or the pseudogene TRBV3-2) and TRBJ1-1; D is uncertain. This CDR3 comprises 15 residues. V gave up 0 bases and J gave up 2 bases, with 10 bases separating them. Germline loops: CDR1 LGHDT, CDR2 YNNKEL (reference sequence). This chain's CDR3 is CASSQDQTYNTEAFF. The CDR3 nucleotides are TGTGCCAGCAGCCAAGATCAGACATATAACACTGAAGCTTTCTTT.

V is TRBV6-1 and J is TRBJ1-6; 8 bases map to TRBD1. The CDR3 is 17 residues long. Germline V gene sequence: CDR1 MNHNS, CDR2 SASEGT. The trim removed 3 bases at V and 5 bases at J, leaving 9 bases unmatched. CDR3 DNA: TGTGCCAGCAGTGACGGGCAGGGGGCTTTTAATAATTCACCCCTCCACTTT. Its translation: CASSDGQGAFNNSPLHF.

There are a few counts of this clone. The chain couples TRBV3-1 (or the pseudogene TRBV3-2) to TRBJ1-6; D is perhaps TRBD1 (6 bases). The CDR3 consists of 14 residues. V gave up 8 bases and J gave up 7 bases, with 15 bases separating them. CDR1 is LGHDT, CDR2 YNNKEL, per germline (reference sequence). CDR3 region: CASSRGVGNSPLHF. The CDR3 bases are TGTGCCAGCTCCAGGGGTGTGGGGAATTCACCCCTCCACTTT.

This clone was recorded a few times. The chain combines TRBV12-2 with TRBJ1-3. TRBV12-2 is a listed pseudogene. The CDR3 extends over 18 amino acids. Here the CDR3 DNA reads TGTGCAAGTCGCTTACGCCGTATCCGGTTCATCTCTGGAAACACCATATATTTT. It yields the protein CASRLRRIRFISGNTIYF.

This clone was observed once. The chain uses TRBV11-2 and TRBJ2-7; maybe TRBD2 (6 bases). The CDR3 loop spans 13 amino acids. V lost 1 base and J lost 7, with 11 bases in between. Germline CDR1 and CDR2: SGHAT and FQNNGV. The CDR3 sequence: CASSLGLEWEQYF. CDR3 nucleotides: TGTGCCAGCAGCTTAGGACTAGAGTGGGAGCAGTACTTC.

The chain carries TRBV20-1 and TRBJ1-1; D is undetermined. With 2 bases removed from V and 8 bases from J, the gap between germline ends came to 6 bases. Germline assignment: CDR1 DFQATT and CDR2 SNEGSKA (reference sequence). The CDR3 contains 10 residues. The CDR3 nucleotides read TGCAGTGCTAGAACGACAGAAGCTTTCTTT. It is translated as CSARTTEAFF.

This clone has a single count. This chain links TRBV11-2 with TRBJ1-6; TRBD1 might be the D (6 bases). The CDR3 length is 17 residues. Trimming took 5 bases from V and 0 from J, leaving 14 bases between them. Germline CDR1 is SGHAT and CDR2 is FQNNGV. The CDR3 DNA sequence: TGTGCCAGCAGCCCCCGGACAGAGAGCTCCTATAATTCACCCCTCCACTTT. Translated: CASSPRTESSYNSPLHF.

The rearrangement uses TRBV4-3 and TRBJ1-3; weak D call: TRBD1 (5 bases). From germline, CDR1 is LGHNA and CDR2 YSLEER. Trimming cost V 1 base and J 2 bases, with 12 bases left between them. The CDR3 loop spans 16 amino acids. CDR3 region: CASSQGNGATGNTIYF. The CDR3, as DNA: TGCGCCAGCAGCCAAGGAAATGGGGCGACTGGAAACACCATATATTTT.

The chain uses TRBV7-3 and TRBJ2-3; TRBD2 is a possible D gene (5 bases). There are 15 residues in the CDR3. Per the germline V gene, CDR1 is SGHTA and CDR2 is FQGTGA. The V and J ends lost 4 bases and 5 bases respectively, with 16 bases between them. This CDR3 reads CASSSVRERIDTQYF. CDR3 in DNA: TGTGCCAGCAGCTCCGTAAGGGAGCGGATAGATACGCAGTATTTT.

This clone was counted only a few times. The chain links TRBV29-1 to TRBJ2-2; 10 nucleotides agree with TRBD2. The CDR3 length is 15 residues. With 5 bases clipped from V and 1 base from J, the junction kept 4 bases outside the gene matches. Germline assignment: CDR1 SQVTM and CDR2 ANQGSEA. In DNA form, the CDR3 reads TGCAGCGTTCCCAGCGGGGGGGGGAACACCGGGGAGCTGTTTTTT. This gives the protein CSVPSGGGNTGELFF.

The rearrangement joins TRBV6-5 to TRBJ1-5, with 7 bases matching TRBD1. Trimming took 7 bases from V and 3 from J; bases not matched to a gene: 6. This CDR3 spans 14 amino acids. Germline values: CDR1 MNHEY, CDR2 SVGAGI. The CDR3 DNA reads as TGTGCCAGCACCCCGGACAGGATCAATCAGCCCCAGCATTTT. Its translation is CASTPDRINQPQHF.

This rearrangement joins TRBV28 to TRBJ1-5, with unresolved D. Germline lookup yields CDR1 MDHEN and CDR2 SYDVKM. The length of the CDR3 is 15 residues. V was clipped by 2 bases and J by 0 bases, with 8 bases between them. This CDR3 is CASSLGRTSNQPQHF. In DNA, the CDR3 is TGTGCCAGCAGTTTAGGGCGCACTAGCAATCAGCCCCAGCATTTT.

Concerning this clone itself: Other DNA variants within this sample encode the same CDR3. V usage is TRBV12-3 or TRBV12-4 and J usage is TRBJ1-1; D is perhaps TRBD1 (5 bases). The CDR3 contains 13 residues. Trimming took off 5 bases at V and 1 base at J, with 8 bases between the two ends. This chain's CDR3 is CASSLGQNTEAFF. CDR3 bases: TGTGCCAGCAGTCTCGGACAGAACACTGAAGCTTTCTTT.